These 16 T cell receptor beta chains were all obtained from the same sample, sequenced in a study of blood T cell repertoires in COVID-19. Repertoires were generated with immunoSEQ multiplex PCR, while TCRdb's copy carries only in-frame clones and drops some. The table records roughly 250,000 clones, 75% to 90% of them present only once. Input material: peripheral blood. The receptor set was obtained from a man aged 30 to 45 with acute or convalescent COVID-19.

In this sample, this clone is medium-sized. The chain employs TRBV7-9 and TRBJ1-6; 9 bases map to TRBD1. Losses at the gene ends were 8 bases for V and 6 bases for J; bases not matched to a gene: 5. The CDR3 is made up of 14 amino acids. In germline, CDR1 is SEHNR, CDR2 FQNEAQ (reference sequence). Written as DNA, the CDR3 is TGTGCCAGCGGGACGGGACAGGGTAATTCACCCCTCCACTTT. This sequence encodes CASGTGQGNSPLHF.

This chain connects TRBV18 to TRBJ1-3, with 7 bases matching TRBD1. CDR1 KGHSH and CDR2 LQKENI come from the germline V gene. This CDR3 comprises 13 residues. Trimming cost V 6 bases and J 1 base; bases outside gene matches: 0. CDR3 in DNA: TGTGCCAGCTCGGGACAGTCTGGAAACACCATATATTTT. Protein product: CASSGQSGNTIYF.

The chain employs TRBV29-1 and TRBJ2-1, with 7 bases matching TRBD2. Losses at the gene ends were 3 bases for V and 0 bases for J; bases not matched to a gene: 5. This CDR3 is built from 15 residues. CDR1 and CDR2 from the germline V gene are SQVTM and ANQGSEA. CDR3 sequence reads: CSVDVTSASYNEQFF. The DNA of the CDR3 is TGCAGCGTTGATGTCACTAGCGCCTCCTACAATGAGCAGTTCTTC.

The rearrangement uses TRBV6-1 and TRBJ2-7; the D gene is possibly TRBD2 (6 bases). With 2 bases removed from V and 12 bases from J, the gap between germline ends came to 17 bases. Per the germline V gene, CDR1 is MNHNS and CDR2 is SASEGT. CDR3 length: 13 amino acids. The CDR3: CASSEWGESGRYF. The CDR3 bases are TGTGCCAGCAGTGAATGGGGGGAAAGTGGTCGGTACTTC.

This clone was found a few times. The V gene is TRBV7-9, the J gene TRBJ2-1; 7 positions agree with TRBD2. The CDR3 spans 16 residues. CDR1 is SEHNR and CDR2 is FQNEAQ in the germline V gene (reference sequence). The trim removed 0 bases at V and 8 bases at J, leaving 10 bases unmatched. The CDR3 DNA reads as TGTGCCAGCAGCTTAGCGTTCTCGGGAGGCACGTATGAGCAGTTCTTC. This translates into CASSLAFSGGTYEQFF. The full variable domain, completed using reference TRBV7-9 and TRBJ2-1, is DTGVSQNPRHKITKRGQNVTFRCDPISEHNRLYWYRQTLGQGPEFLTYFQNEAQLEKSRLLSDRFSAERPKGSFSTLEIQRTEQGDSAMYLCASSLAFSGGTYEQFFGPGTRLTVL.

The chain joins TRBV27 to TRBJ1-1, with a possible D match to TRBD1 (5 bases). Trimming cost V 1 base and J 4 bases, with 22 bases left between them. The CDR3 totals 18 residues. Germline V gene sequence: CDR1 MNHEY, CDR2 SMNVEV (reference sequence). In DNA form, the CDR3 reads TGTGCCAGCAGTTTATATCCGGGGGGGAGGCTCACCCCCACTGAAGCTTTCTTT. Protein: CASSLYPGGRLTPTEAFF.

This clone was detected once. V gene TRBV18 combines with J gene TRBJ2-7; 10 bases line up with TRBD1. J lost 7 bases, V lost 6 bases, and 6 bases had no gene match. The CDR3 runs 13 residues. CDR1 is KGHSH, CDR2 LQKENI, per germline. In DNA, the CDR3 is TGTGCCAGCTCTGGACAGGGGGTGGGAGAGCAGTACTTC. Translation gives CASSGQGVGEQYF.

With respect to this clone: Distinct nucleotide sequences in the sample also encode this CDR3. The chain carries TRBV18 and TRBJ1-4, with D uncertain. Looked up from germline, CDR1 is KGHSH and CDR2 is LQKENI. This CDR3 comprises 13 residues. Between the trimmed V and J ends, which lost 6 bases and 8 bases, there was a span of 13 bases. The chain's CDR3 is CASSPGRGEKLFF. The CDR3 DNA is TGTGCCAGCTCCCCCGGGAGAGGGGAAAAACTGTTTTTT.

CDR3 sequence: CASSLDRGLVPLHF. The DNA for the CDR3 is TGTGCCAGCAGCTTAGACCGGGGTTTGGTCCCCCTCCACTTT. V and J are TRBV7-9 and TRBJ1-6; D not certain. The CDR3 is 14 residues long. Trimming took 1 base from V and 13 from J, leaving 14 bases between them. Germline V CDR1 and CDR2: SEHNR, FQNEAQ (reference sequence).

The gene calls are TRBV18 and TRBJ1-4; D unclear. The CDR3 consists of 16 residues. V was shortened by 1 base and J by 3 bases, with 12 bases between the two germline ends. Germline CDR1 and CDR2: KGHSH and LQKENI. The CDR3 region has the DNA TGTGCCAGCTCACCACAGGCGCTCGGGGCTAATGAAAAACTGTTTTTT. Translation: CASSPQALGANEKLFF.

The chain joins TRBV28 to TRBJ2-1; no reliable D call. This CDR3 is built from 14 residues. The germline CDR1 and CDR2 sequences are MDHEN and SYDVKM. Trimming left V 8 bases short and J 0 bases short, with 11 bases between. The CDR3 DNA sequence: TGTGCCAGCCAACCGCCCAGCTCCTACAATGAGCAGTTCTTC. It specifies CASQPPSSYNEQFF. Based on the CDR3 plus reference TRBV28 and TRBJ2-1, the full variable domain is DVKVTQSSRYLVKRTGEKVFLECVQDMDHENMFWYRQDPGLGLRLIYFSYDVKMKEKGDIPEGYSVSREKKERFSLILESASTNQTSMYLCASQPPSSYNEQFFGPGTRLTVL.

The J gene is TRBJ2-1, the V gene TRBV24-1; TRBD1 matches at 8 bases. Trimming removed 4 bases from V and 2 bases from J; junction bases left unmatched: 6. Germline loops: CDR1 KGHDR, CDR2 SFDVKD. The CDR3 is 16 residues long. CDR3 DNA sequence: TGTGCCACCAGTGACGCAGGACAGGGAGCCTACAATGAGCAGTTCTTC. Its translation is CATSDAGQGAYNEQFF.

This clone showed up just once. The V call is TRBV11-2, the J call TRBJ1-1; TRBD1 matches at 9 bases. V was pared by 5 bases and J by 8 bases, with 9 bases of the junction left unmatched. Germline CDR1 and CDR2: SGHAT and FQNNGV. The CDR3 totals 14 residues. CDR3 nucleotides: TGTGCCAGCAGCCAACCTGGAGGGACAGGGGAAGCTTTCTTT. This translates into CASSQPGGTGEAFF.

The gene calls are TRBV30 and TRBJ2-1, with 12 bases lining up with TRBD1. CDR3 length equals 15 residues. V shed 2 bases, J shed 8 bases, and the junction held 7 bases outside the gene matches. CDR1 and CDR2 (germline): GTSNPN, SVGIG (reference sequence). The CDR3 is CAWSKTGTGGYEQFF. Here the CDR3 DNA reads TGTGCCTGGAGTAAAACCGGGACAGGGGGCTATGAGCAGTTCTTC.

The chain recombines TRBV19 with TRBJ1-2, with D possibly matching TRBD1 (6 bases). Trimming removed 7 bases from V and 8 bases from J, with 11 bases in between. Germline V gene sequence: CDR1 LNHDA, CDR2 SQIVND (reference sequence). This CDR3 contains 11 residues. This chain's CDR3 is CASKQGPGYTF. The CDR3 DNA follows: TGTGCCAGTAAGCAGGGGCCCGGCTACACCTTC.

The rearrangement links TRBV7-9 to TRBJ2-7, with 7 positions matching TRBD1. The germline CDR1 and CDR2 sequences are SEHNR and FQNEAQ (reference sequence). The CDR3 runs 14 residues. V dropped 1 base and J dropped 0; count of bases not matched to a gene: 0. This CDR3 reads CASSLGDSSYEQYF. CDR3 coding DNA: TGTGCCAGCAGCTTAGGGGACAGCTCCTACGAGCAGTACTTC.